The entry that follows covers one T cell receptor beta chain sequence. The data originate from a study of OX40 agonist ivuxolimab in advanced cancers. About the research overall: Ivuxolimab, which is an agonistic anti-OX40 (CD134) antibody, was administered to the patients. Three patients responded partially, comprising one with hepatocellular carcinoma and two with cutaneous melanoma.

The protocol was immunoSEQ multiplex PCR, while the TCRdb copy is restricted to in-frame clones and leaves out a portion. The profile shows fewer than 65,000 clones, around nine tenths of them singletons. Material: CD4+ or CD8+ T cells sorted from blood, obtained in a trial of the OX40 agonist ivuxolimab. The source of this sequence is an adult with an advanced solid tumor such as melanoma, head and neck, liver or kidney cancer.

DNA for the CDR3: TGTGCCAGCAGCTTGCTTAGAGGACAGTACCAAGAGACCCAGTACTTC. It yields the protein CASSLLRGQYQETQYF. V is TRBV5-6 and J is TRBJ2-5; TRBD1 might be the D (6 bases). Per germline, CDR1 SGHDT and CDR2 YYEEEE. There are 16 residues in the CDR3. With 1 base removed from V and 0 bases from J, the gap between germline ends came to 13 bases.